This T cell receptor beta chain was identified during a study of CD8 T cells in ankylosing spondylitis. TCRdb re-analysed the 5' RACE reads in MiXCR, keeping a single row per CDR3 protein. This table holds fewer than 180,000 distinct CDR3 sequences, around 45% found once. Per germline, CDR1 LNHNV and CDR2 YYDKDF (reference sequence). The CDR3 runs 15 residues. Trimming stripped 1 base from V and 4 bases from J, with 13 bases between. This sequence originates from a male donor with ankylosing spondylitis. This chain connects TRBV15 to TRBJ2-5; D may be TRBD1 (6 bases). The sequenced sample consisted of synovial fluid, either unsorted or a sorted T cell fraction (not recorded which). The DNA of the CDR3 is TGTGCCACCAGCAGAGCCAGGGGTGGGGTAGAGACCCAGTACTTC. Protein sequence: CATSRARGGVETQYF.